One sample yielded the 27 T cell receptor beta chains listed below, sequenced in a study of identical twins. One entry per CDR3 protein, called by TCRdb with MiXCR from the 5' RACE reads. Of 1.5 million to 2 million distinct CDR3 sequences in the sample, less than 35% were seen once. Specimen: cord blood. These receptors were obtained from a newborn girl in good health.

This clonotype has only a few counts. The rearrangement uses TRBV6-5 and TRBJ2-1, with 8 bases fitting TRBD2. Trimming removed 6 bases from V and 7 bases from J; junction bases left unmatched: 11. Germline V gene lookup returns CDR1 MNHEY and CDR2 SVGAGI. The CDR3 spans 15 residues. Here the CDR3 reads CASSRSGSFGNEQFF. Written as DNA, the CDR3 is TGTGCCAGCAGCCGCAGCGGGAGCTTCGGGAATGAGCAGTTCTTC.

This clonotype came up a few times. This chain links TRBV20-1 with TRBJ2-4; D may correspond to TRBD1 or TRBD2 (5 bases each). Trimming removed 3 bases from V and 2 bases from J, with 11 bases in between. The CDR3 has 14 amino acids. The germline CDR1 and CDR2 sequences are DFQATT and SNEGSKA (reference sequence). The CDR3 region has the DNA TGCAGTGCTAGTCGGGACGGTCCCAAAAACATTCAGTACTTC. Encoded protein: CSASRDGPKNIQYF.

This chain joins TRBV20-1 and TRBJ2-7, with D tentatively TRBD2 (5 bases). Trimming cost V 4 bases and J 0 bases, with 16 bases left between them. The germline CDR1 and CDR2 sequences are DFQATT and SNEGSKA (reference sequence). This CDR3 is 15 amino acids long. Here the CDR3 reads CSAISASSFSYEQYF. CDR3 in DNA: TGCAGTGCTATCTCCGCTAGCAGTTTCTCCTACGAGCAGTACTTC.

The chain joins TRBV3-1 to TRBJ2-3; D call uncertain. With 2 bases removed from V and 0 bases from J, the gap between germline ends came to 15 bases. The CDR3 spans 17 residues. Germline V lookup: CDR1 LGHDT, CDR2 YNNKEL (reference sequence). CDR3 nucleotides: TGTGCCAGCAGCCAAAAAAGGCGGACCAGAAGCACAGATACGCAGTATTTT. Amino acids: CASSQKRRTRSTDTQYF.

The genes are TRBV28 and TRBJ2-7; 12 nucleotides agree with TRBD1. The germline gives CDR1 MDHEN, CDR2 SYDVKM. Trimming cost V 6 bases and J 2 bases; bases outside gene matches: 5. This CDR3 comprises 15 residues. The DNA of the CDR3 is TGTGCCAGCAGAACCGGGACAGGGGGCCCCTACGAGCAGTACTTC. Its protein is CASRTGTGGPYEQYF.

The chain has TRBV28 and TRBJ2-7; perhaps TRBD1 as D (6 bases). Trimming stripped 11 bases from V and 3 bases from J, with 11 bases between. CDR3 size: 11 residues. The germline gives CDR1 MDHEN, CDR2 SYDVKM. CDR3: CAVGTIYEQYF. The CDR3 region has the DNA TGTGCCGTCGGGACAATCTACGAGCAGTACTTC.

This clonotype was found a few times. The chain joins TRBV5-4 to TRBJ2-1, with D possibly TRBD2 on 6 matching bases. Germline assignment: CDR1 SGHNT and CDR2 YYREEE (reference sequence). The CDR3 loop spans 18 amino acids. Trimming cost V 1 base and J 5 bases, with 22 bases left between them. CDR3 coding DNA: TGTGCCAGCAGCTTGCTATGGACTAAACCCGGAGGACACAATGAGCAGTTCTTC. Protein sequence: CASSLLWTKPGGHNEQFF.

The sample holds many counts of this clonotype. V is TRBV12-3 or TRBV12-4 and J is TRBJ1-2; the match to TRBD1 covers 7 bases. The trim removed 6 bases at V and 4 bases at J, leaving 2 bases unmatched. The CDR3 sequence is 12 residues long. The CDR3 here is CASRPGGYGYTF. The CDR3 nucleotides are TGTGCCAGCAGGCCAGGGGGCTATGGCTACACCTTC.

This clonotype was seen a few times. The chain has TRBV20-1 and TRBJ2-3; 9 nucleotides align to TRBD2. The V gene's germline CDR1 is DFQATT and CDR2 SNEGSKA (reference sequence). The CDR3 loop spans 17 amino acids. V was pared by 5 bases and J by 5 bases, with 17 bases of the junction left unmatched. CDR3: CSAFLPSGAQRGDTQYF. Written as DNA, the CDR3 is TGCAGTGCTTTCCTCCCTAGCGGGGCGCAAAGGGGAGATACGCAGTATTTT.

This chain joins TRBV6-2 or TRBV6-3 and TRBJ2-7; a possible D gene is TRBD2 (6 bases). Germline V lookup: CDR1 MNHEY, CDR2 SVGEGT. Trimming stripped 4 bases from V and 7 bases from J, with 23 bases between. This CDR3 comprises 16 residues. The DNA for the CDR3 is TGTGCCAGCAGTTGGGGTTGGACGGGAGCGCGGAATGAGCAGTACTTC. Protein: CASSWGWTGARNEQYF.

This chain uses TRBV30 with TRBJ1-2; D is perhaps TRBD1 (6 bases). V dropped 3 bases and J dropped 1 base, with 9 bases sitting between them. Per the germline V gene, CDR1 is GTSNPN and CDR2 is SVGIG (reference sequence). The CDR3 is 13 residues long. The CDR3 region has the DNA TGTGCCTGGAGGGGGGCCCATAACTATGGCTACACCTTC. The encoded protein is CAWRGAHNYGYTF.

This clonotype was counted only a few times. The gene calls are TRBV28 and TRBJ1-2; TRBD1 is a possible D gene (5 bases). V dropped 2 bases and J dropped 8 bases, with 12 bases sitting between them. The length of the CDR3 is 13 residues. Germline V gene lookup returns CDR1 MDHEN and CDR2 SYDVKM. The CDR3 coding sequence is TGTGCCAGCAGTTTACCGGGGGTTCGGGGCTACACCTTC. This codes for CASSLPGVRGYTF.

The rearrangement links TRBV3-1 to TRBJ2-3; TRBD2 matches 9 bases. With 6 bases clipped from V and 2 bases from J, the junction kept 9 bases outside the gene matches. Germline V lookup: CDR1 LGHDT, CDR2 YNNKEL (reference sequence). The CDR3 has 16 amino acids. The CDR3 region has the DNA TGTGCCAGCAGGGGTAGACTAGCGGAGGACACAGATACGCAGTATTTT. It yields the protein CASRGRLAEDTDTQYF.

A few counts support this clonotype. The chain has TRBV30 and TRBJ2-1; a weak D match, TRBD2 (5 bases). V dropped 0 bases and J dropped 8 bases, with 8 bases sitting between them. Germline lookup yields CDR1 GTSNPN and CDR2 SVGIG (reference sequence). This CDR3 comprises 12 residues. CDR3 amino acids: CAWSVRGDEQFF. DNA of the CDR3: TGTGCCTGGAGTGTACGGGGTGATGAGCAGTTCTTC. Variable domain in full (rest from reference TRBV30 and TRBJ2-1): SQTIHQWPATLVQPVGSPLSLECTVEGTSNPNLYWYRQAAGRGLQLLFYSVGIGQISSEVPQNLSASRPQDRQFILSSKKLLLSDSGFYLCAWSVRGDEQFFGPGTRLTVL.

This clonotype has at least ten counts. The rearrangement joins TRBV6-6 to TRBJ2-7; 9 positions match TRBD2. V dropped 6 bases and J dropped 2; count of bases not matched to a gene: 8. The germline CDR1 and CDR2 sequences are MNHNY and SVGAGI (reference sequence). CDR3 length: 15 residues. CDR3 bases: TGTGCCAGCAGAATCGCCGGGACTAGCACCTACGAGCAGTACTTC. Translated: CASRIAGTSTYEQYF.

CDR3 sequence: CASSTRLSDTQYF. The CDR3 DNA reads TGTGCCAGTAGTACAAGGCTCTCAGATACGCAGTATTTT. V gene TRBV19 combines with J gene TRBJ2-3; D is undetermined. There are 13 residues in the CDR3. Germline CDR1 reads LNHDA; CDR2 reads SQIVND (reference sequence). V was trimmed by 4 bases and J by 4 bases, leaving 9 bases between them.

The chain is built from TRBV5-1 and TRBJ1-6; no reliable D call. This CDR3 contains 13 residues. V lost 4 bases to trimming and J lost 8 bases, with 10 bases between them. In germline, CDR1 is SGHRS, CDR2 YFSETQ. As DNA, the CDR3 is TGCGCCAGCAGCAGGGTCGGGGATTCACCCCTCCACTTT. Translating it yields CASSRVGDSPLHF.

In this sample, this clonotype turned up many times. The J gene is TRBJ2-3, the V gene TRBV12-3 or TRBV12-4; TRBD2 matches at 13 bases. J lost 1 base, V lost 0 bases, and 1 base had no gene match. The CDR3 runs 17 residues. CDR3: CASSLAGLAGGTDTQYF. Here the CDR3 DNA reads TGTGCCAGCAGTTTAGCAGGACTAGCGGGAGGCACAGATACGCAGTATTTT.

This clonotype appeared a few times. The genes are TRBV5-6 and TRBJ2-3; 7 nucleotides line up with TRBD2. After removal of 5 bases from V and 2 bases from J, the junction contained 8 bases not matched to a gene. CDR3 length: 15 residues. Germline lookup yields CDR1 SGHDT and CDR2 YYEEEE. The CDR3 sequence is CASRTSERNTDTQYF. CDR3 DNA: TGTGCCAGCAGAACTAGCGAGAGAAACACAGATACGCAGTATTTT.

In the case of this clonotype: A much larger clone differs by one base, so this may be a read error. The genes are TRBV11-2 and TRBJ2-4, with 7 bases fitting TRBD1. TRBJ2-7 explains the end of the DNA better; the J call may be wrong. Germline assignment: CDR1 SGHAT and CDR2 FQNNGV. The CDR3 spans 12 residues. The CDR3, as DNA: TGTGCCAGCAGCTTTGACAGGGCCGAGCAGTACTTC. Translating it yields CASSFDRAEQYF.

The rearrangement links TRBV9 to TRBJ1-3; D is unresolved. V was clipped by 0 bases and J by 4 bases, with 5 bases between them. There are 13 residues in the CDR3. Germline values: CDR1 SGDLS, CDR2 YYNGEE. This CDR3 reads CASSVAGGNTIYF. The CDR3 DNA sequence: TGTGCCAGCAGCGTAGCTGGGGGAAACACCATATATTTT.

The chain couples TRBV5-1 to TRBJ2-3; tentatively, D is TRBD1 or TRBD2 (7 bases each). V lost 3 bases to trimming and J lost 0 bases, with 14 bases between them. Per germline, CDR1 SGHRS and CDR2 YFSETQ. The CDR3 sequence is 16 residues long. Here the CDR3 reads CASSWGGTESTDTQYF. The CDR3 DNA follows: TGCGCCAGCAGCTGGGGGGGGACAGAGAGCACAGATACGCAGTATTTT.

This clonotype was recorded a few times. This sequence joins TRBV20-1 and TRBJ1-2; 8 positions match TRBD1. V trimming: 5 bases; J trimming: 8 bases; junction bases outside the gene matches: 10. CDR1 and CDR2 from the germline V gene are DFQATT and SNEGSKA (reference sequence). This CDR3 has 13 residues. The CDR3 loop is CSAPHRGTGGYTF. The CDR3 DNA sequence: TGCAGTGCTCCCCACCGAGGGACAGGCGGCTACACCTTC.

This clonotype was counted between two and nine times. The V call is TRBV7-2, the J call TRBJ1-2; TRBD1 aligns across 10 bases. From germline, CDR1 is SGHTA and CDR2 FQGNSA. This CDR3 has 17 amino acids. V lost 1 base, J lost 4 bases, and 9 bases stayed unmatched. The CDR3 DNA reads TGTGCCAGCAGCTTAGGTACCCCGACAGGGGGCACCTATGGCTACACCTTC. Protein product: CASSLGTPTGGTYGYTF.

The sample holds a few counts of this clonotype. This sequence joins TRBV12-3 or TRBV12-4 and TRBJ1-1, with 10 bases matching TRBD1. The CDR3 is made up of 17 amino acids. V lost 5 bases and J lost 7; bases outside the gene matches: 16. The CDR3 DNA follows: TGTGCCAGCAGTCCCCCGCGGACAGGGGGAAAGGCGAGTGAAGCTTTCTTT. Its translation is CASSPPRTGGKASEAFF.

The chain is built from TRBV13 and TRBJ2-3; 9 positions match TRBD2. J lost 0 bases, V lost 1 base, and 8 bases had no gene match. The CDR3 contains 18 residues. CDR1 is PRHDT and CDR2 is FYEKMQ in the germline V gene (reference sequence). CDR3 nucleotide sequence: TGTGCCAGCAGCTTAGCGCTAGCGGGAACGTCTAGCACAGATACGCAGTATTTT. Its translation: CASSLALAGTSSTDTQYF.

This sequence joins TRBV7-9 and TRBJ1-1, with D unclear. This CDR3 spans 14 amino acids. Germline V gives CDR1 SEHNR, CDR2 FQNEAQ (reference sequence). Trimming removed 5 bases from V and 2 bases from J, with 12 bases in between. As DNA, the CDR3 is TGTGCCAGCAGCGACTTCCGCAAAAACACTGAAGCTTTCTTT. Translated, it gives CASSDFRKNTEAFF.